This is a list of T cell receptor beta chains from one sample in a study of T-cell reconstitution after alpha-beta-depleted transplantation in children. TCRdb re-derived calls from the PCR reads in MiXCR, one entry per CDR3 protein. Found here are 95,000 to 150,000 distinct CDR3 sequences, about 23% of them singletons; the top ten hold approximately 10%. The specimen was PBMCs, mostly from graft donor cells, collected 180 days after TCRalphabeta/CD19-depleted stem cell transplant. The receptor source for this set is a male patient under 10 years old who had a stem cell transplant for chronic granulomatous disease, so the T cells may come from the graft donor. CDR3s include the opening cysteine and the closing phenylalanine or tryptophan. The order of the fields is J gene, V gene, CDR3 length, clone size, D gene, CDR3 DNA, CDR3 protein. The D gene is left open where the match is weak. Not all rows give a size; the values are once, few, many and, for expanded clones, a class.

TRBJ2-1 | TRBV12-3/TRBV12-4 | 13 | - | TRBD2 | TGTGCCAGCAGTTTAGCAGGGAGGGATGAGCAGTTCTTC | CASSLAGRDEQFF
TRBJ2-7 | TRBV4-1 | 16 | - | TRBD2 | TGCGCCAGCAGCCAACTTCGGACTAGCGGTCCCTACGAGCAGTACTTC | CASSQLRTSGPYEQYF
TRBJ1-2 | TRBV12-3/TRBV12-4 | 13 | many | - | TGTGCCAGCAGTCCCAGTGGGAATCTTGGCTACACCTTC | CASSPSGNLGYTF
TRBJ2-5 | TRBV7-7 | 15 | - | TRBD2 | TGTGCCAGCAGCAACCGGACTAGCGGGAGTGAGACCCAGTACTTC | CASSNRTSGSETQYF
TRBJ2-2 | TRBV20-1 | 13 | - | TRBD2 | TGCAGTGCACGACTAGCGGGGGGCCGGGAGCTGTTTTTT | CSARLAGGRELFF
TRBJ2-1 | TRBV5-1 | 15 | few | - | TGCGCCAGCAGCTTGGAGGGGGAGGCTCGCAATGAGCAGTTCTTC | CASSLEGEARNEQFF
TRBJ2-3 | TRBV7-7 | 15 | many | - | TGTGCCAGCAGCCCACCTGGGGGGAGCACAGATACGCAGTATTTT | CASSPPGGSTDTQYF
TRBJ2-7 | TRBV20-1 | 14 | many | - | TGCAGTGCTAGGGTTACCCCTAACTCCTACGAGCAGTACTTC | CSARVTPNSYEQYF
TRBJ1-4 | TRBV6-5 | 14 | - | - | TGTGCCAGCAGTTACCGGGAGTTTAATGAAAAACTGTTTTTT | CASSYREFNEKLFF
TRBJ2-1 | TRBV7-8 | 14 | - | TRBD2 | TGTGCCAGCAGCTTAGGGACTAGAAGCAATGAGCAGTTCTTC | CASSLGTRSNEQFF
TRBJ1-5 | TRBV6-2/TRBV6-3 | 14 | few | - | TGTGCCAGCAGTAAGGTAGGGCGCAATCAGCCCCAGCATTTT | CASSKVGRNQPQHF
TRBJ1-3 | TRBV6-5 | 15 | many | - | TGTGCCAGCAGTTACGAGCGAGGGTCTGGAAACACCATATATTTT | CASSYERGSGNTIYF
TRBJ2-7 | TRBV15 | 15 | many | - | TGTGCCACCAGCCAATATGGTGGTATGGGCTACGAGCAGTACTTC | CATSQYGGMGYEQYF
TRBJ1-5 | TRBV5-5 | 16 | - | TRBD1 | TGTGCCAGCAGCTTGACAGGGGGGAGCTCCAATCAGCCCCAGCATTTT | CASSLTGGSSNQPQHF
TRBJ2-1 | TRBV9 | 15 | - | - | TGTGCCAGCAGCACTCAGGGGAGTTCCTACAATGAGCAGTTCTTC | CASSTQGSSYNEQFF
TRBJ1-2 | TRBV20-1 | 11 | few | - | TGCAGTGCCAGTGGGAGGATCGGCTACACCTTC | CSASGRIGYTF
TRBJ2-7 | TRBV5-1 | 15 | - | TRBD1 | TGCGCCAGCAGCTTGGCGGGGACAGGAACCTACGAGCAGTACTTC | CASSLAGTGTYEQYF
TRBJ2-3 | TRBV5-6 | 15 | - | TRBD2 | TGTGCCAGCAGCTTGACGGGGGGAGGCACAGATACGCAGTATTTT | CASSLTGGGTDTQYF
TRBJ2-1 | TRBV10-3 | 15 | - | TRBD1 | TGTGCCATCAGTGCCCGGGACAGTCCCTACAATGAGCAGTTCTTC | CAISARDSPYNEQFF
TRBJ2-7 | TRBV15 | 13 | - | - | TGTGCCACCAGAGACTACAGGGCCCCCTGGCAGTACTTC | CATRDYRAPWQYF
TRBJ2-7 | TRBV3-1 | 12 | - | - | TGTGCCAGCAGCCAAGATCGCTACGAGCAGTACTTC | CASSQDRYEQYF
TRBJ2-7 | TRBV10-3 | 13 | many | TRBD1 | TGTGCCATCAGTGATTGGACAGGGGGCGAGCAGTACTTC | CAISDWTGGEQYF
TRBJ1-1 | TRBV12-3/TRBV12-4 | 14 | few | - | TGTGCCAGCAGTTTTGGGTCAGGGAACACTGAAGCTTTCTTT | CASSFGSGNTEAFF
TRBJ2-3 | TRBV10-3 | 16 | - | - | TGTGCCATCAGTGAGTCGGGCGGGATTAGCACAGATACGCAGTATTTT | CAISESGGISTDTQYF
TRBJ2-7 | TRBV12-3/TRBV12-4 | 15 | many | TRBD2 | TGTGCCAGCACCAAGACTAGCGGGATTACCTACGAGCAGTACTTC | CASTKTSGITYEQYF
TRBJ1-5 | TRBV20-1 | 13 | many | - | TGCAGTGCGGTCGGGGGAAGCAATCAGCCCCAGCATTTT | CSAVGGSNQPQHF
TRBJ2-7 | TRBV4-3 | 15 | - | - | TGCGCCAGCAGCCAAGATCTCCAATTGCCACAGGCCCCTAACTTC | CASSQDLQLPQAPNF